These 11 T cell receptor beta chains came from one sample sequenced in a study of blood T cell repertoires in COVID-19. Data came from immunoSEQ multiplex PCR; TCRdb stores just in-frame clones and leaves some out. Here the sample spans 150,000 to 200,000 clones, about four fifths being singletons. The sequencing input was peripheral blood. All receptors derive from a man aged 60 to 69 with active or convalescent COVID-19.

Worth noting for this clone: A read error may account for a junction end that differs from germline. This rearrangement joins TRBV6-1 to TRBJ1-1, with 7 bases matching TRBD1. CDR1 MNHNS and CDR2 SASEGT come from the germline V gene. The CDR3 extends over 11 amino acids. CDR3 protein: CASSERDSLNF. As DNA, the CDR3 is TGTGCCAGCAGTGAGCGGGACAGCCTCAATTTT.

V and J are TRBV11-2 and TRBJ1-1; 7 nucleotides agree with TRBD1. Trimming removed 5 bases from V and 2 bases from J; junction bases left unmatched: 5. The length of the CDR3 is 14 residues. Germline assignment: CDR1 SGHAT and CDR2 FQNNGV. The CDR3 here is CASSPRQGNTEAFF. The CDR3, as DNA: TGTGCCAGCAGCCCAAGACAGGGAAACACTGAAGCTTTCTTT. Complete variable domain (other parts from reference TRBV11-2 and TRBJ1-1): EAGVAQSPRYKIIEKRQSVAFWCNPISGHATLYWYQQILGQGPKLLIQFQNNGVVDDSQLPKDRFSAERLKGVDSTLKIQPAKLEDSAVYLCASSPRQGNTEAFFGQGTRLTVV.

This sequence joins TRBV6-5 and TRBJ2-2, with D possibly TRBD2 on 6 matching bases. CDR3 size: 14 residues. V lost 2 bases and J 7 bases, leaving 11 bases between the germline ends. Germline CDR1 MNHEY, CDR2 SVGAGI. The CDR3, as DNA: TGTGCCAGCAGTTACGCTGCCGGGGGCGGGGAGCTGTTTTTT. This gives the protein CASSYAAGGGELFF.

The rearrangement joins TRBV7-9 to TRBJ2-1; D is possibly TRBD1 (5 bases). Germline lookup yields CDR1 SEHNR and CDR2 FQNEAQ (reference sequence). CDR3 length: 11 amino acids. V dropped 5 bases and J dropped 8 bases, with 7 bases sitting between them. CDR3 coding DNA: TGTGCCAGCAGCACCAGGGATGAGCAGTTCTTC. Amino acids: CASSTRDEQFF. The full variable domain, its missing parts supplied by reference TRBV7-9 and TRBJ2-1, is DTGVSQNPRHKITKRGQNVTFRCDPISEHNRLYWYRQTLGQGPEFLTYFQNEAQLEKSRLLSDRFSAERPKGSFSTLEIQRTEQGDSAMYLCASSTRDEQFFGPGTRLTVL.

V gene TRBV19 combines with J gene TRBJ1-5, with 10 bases aligning to TRBD1. This CDR3 contains 16 residues. CDR1 LNHDA and CDR2 SQIVND come from the germline V gene (reference sequence). V shed 1 base, J shed 5 bases, and the junction held 5 bases outside the gene matches. Written as DNA, the CDR3 is TGTGCCAGTAGTATAGGAGGTGGGACAGGGGATCAGCCCCAGCATTTT. Translating it yields CASSIGGGTGDQPQHF.

The chain links TRBV12-3 or TRBV12-4 to TRBJ1-2; 9 bases are shared with TRBD1. V dropped 10 bases and J dropped 1; count of bases not matched to a gene: 4. The CDR3 is 13 amino acids. This CDR3 is CATTGGNNYGYTF. Here the CDR3 DNA reads TGTGCCACGACAGGGGGGAATAACTATGGCTACACCTTC.

This clone was recorded once. The V gene is TRBV6-5, the J gene TRBJ1-1; TRBD1 aligns across 8 bases. CDR1 is MNHEY and CDR2 is SVGAGI in the germline V gene. The CDR3 consists of 14 residues. The trim removed 5 bases at V and 6 bases at J, leaving 8 bases unmatched. For the CDR3, the DNA is TGTGCCAGCAGTAGATCGGGACAGGTTCCTGAAGCTTTCTTT. Translating gives CASSRSGQVPEAFF.

The chain couples TRBV20-1 to TRBJ2-3; D is uncertain. In germline, CDR1 is DFQATT, CDR2 SNEGSKA (reference sequence). V dropped 6 bases and J dropped 7 bases, with 8 bases sitting between them. The CDR3 length is 10 residues. CDR3 in amino acids: CSAPPYTQYF. Written as DNA, the CDR3 is TGCAGTGCCCCCCCGTATACGCAGTATTTT.

The chain employs TRBV24-1 and TRBJ2-2, with TRBD1 matching 12 bases. Germline trimming cut 2 bases from V and 7 bases from J; bases unmatched to any gene: 7. The CDR3 covers 17 residues. Germline V gives CDR1 KGHDR, CDR2 SFDVKD. The CDR3 here is CATSDSSGQGAGGELFF. In DNA form, the CDR3 reads TGTGCCACCAGTGATTCTTCGGGACAGGGGGCAGGCGGGGAGCTGTTTTTT.

The chain combines TRBV7-2 with TRBJ2-1, with D possibly TRBD2 on 5 matching bases. Germline lookup yields CDR1 SGHTA and CDR2 FQGNSA. There are 15 residues in the CDR3. V dropped 2 bases and J dropped 0 bases, with 8 bases sitting between them. The CDR3 DNA follows: TGTGCCAGCAGCTTACGGGGATCCTCCTACAATGAGCAGTTCTTC. This gives the protein CASSLRGSSYNEQFF.

This clone occurred once. The chain recombines TRBV6-1 with TRBJ1-1; D is ambiguous. Germline V gives CDR1 MNHNS, CDR2 SASEGT. This CDR3 is 12 amino acids long. Trimming removed 5 bases from V and 6 bases from J, with 10 bases in between. CDR3 DNA sequence: TGTGCCAGCAGTTCCGAGCCGGCTGAAGCTTTCTTT. The encoded protein is CASSSEPAEAFF.